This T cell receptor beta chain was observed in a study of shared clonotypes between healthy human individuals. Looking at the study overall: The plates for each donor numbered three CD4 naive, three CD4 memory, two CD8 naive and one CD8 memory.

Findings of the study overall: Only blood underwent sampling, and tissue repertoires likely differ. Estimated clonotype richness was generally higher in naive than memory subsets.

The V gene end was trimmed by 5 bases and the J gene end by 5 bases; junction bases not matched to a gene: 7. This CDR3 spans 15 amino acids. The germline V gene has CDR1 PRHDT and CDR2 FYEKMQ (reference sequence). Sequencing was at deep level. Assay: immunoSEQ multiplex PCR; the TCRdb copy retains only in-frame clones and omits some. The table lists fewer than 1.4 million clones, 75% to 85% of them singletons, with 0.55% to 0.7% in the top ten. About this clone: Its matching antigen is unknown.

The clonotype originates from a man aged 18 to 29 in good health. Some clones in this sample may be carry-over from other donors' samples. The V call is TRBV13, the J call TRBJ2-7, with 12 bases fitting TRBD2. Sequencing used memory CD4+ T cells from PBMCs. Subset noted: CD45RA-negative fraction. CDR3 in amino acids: CASSASGRATDEQYF. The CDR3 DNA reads TGTGCCAGCAGCGCTAGCGGGAGGGCAACGGACGAGCAGTACTTC.